These 23 T cell receptor beta chains were sequenced from one sample in a study of OX40 agonist ivuxolimab in advanced cancers. Assay used: immunoSEQ multiplex PCR; TCRdb lists only in-frame clones, some missing. Counted here are 30,000 to 40,000 clones, 65% to 80% occurring once; the ten biggest clones make up 13% to 15%. The sequenced sample was CD4+ or CD8+ T cells sorted from blood, obtained in a trial of the OX40 agonist ivuxolimab. These receptors were taken from an adult with an advanced solid tumor such as melanoma, head and neck, liver or kidney cancer.

This clone appeared a few times. Other nucleotide sequences in the sample specify the same CDR3. The chain couples TRBV4-2 to TRBJ2-2; 7 nucleotides align to TRBD1. With V trimmed by 4 bases and J by 2 bases, 4 bases remained unmatched. The CDR3 is made up of 15 amino acids. From germline, CDR1 is LGHNA and CDR2 YNFKEQ. DNA of the CDR3: TGTGCCAGCAGCCCGGGACAGCCCAACACCGGGGAGCTGTTTTTT. Translating gives CASSPGQPNTGELFF.

This clone showed up just once. One end of the junction does not line up with germline, which may come from a read error. DNA for the CDR3: TGTGCCAGCAGAGAAACCGGGACTGACGAAGAAACCCAGTACTTC. This encodes CASRETGTDEETQYF. V gene TRBV2 combines with J gene TRBJ2-5; weak D call: TRBD2 (6 bases). CDR1 is SNHLY and CDR2 is FYNNEI in the germline V gene. This CDR3 has 15 residues.

The V gene is TRBV6-1, the J gene TRBJ2-5; D possibly corresponds to TRBD2 (6 bases). The CDR3 sequence is 14 residues long. V gave up 0 bases and J gave up 5 bases, with 10 bases separating them. Germline CDR1 and CDR2: MNHNS and SASEGT. The CDR3 DNA is TGTGCCAGCAGTGAAGCGGCAGGAGGGGAGACCCAGTACTTC. Its translation is CASSEAAGGETQYF.

The rearrangement joins TRBV7-2 to TRBJ2-1; D might be TRBD2 (6 bases). The germline V gene encodes CDR1 SGHTA and CDR2 FQGNSA. CDR3 length equals 18 residues. V dropped 1 base and J dropped 3 bases, with 19 bases sitting between them. CDR3 sequence reads: CASSLGPPGTLNYNEQFF. The CDR3 DNA reads as TGTGCCAGCAGCTTAGGCCCTCCCGGGACTCTCAACTACAATGAGCAGTTCTTC. The full variable domain, its missing parts supplied by reference TRBV7-2 and TRBJ2-1, is GAGVSQSPSNKVTEKGKDVELRCDPISGHTALYWYRQSLGQGLEFLIYFQGNSAPDKSGLPSDRFSAERTGGSVSTLTIQRTQQEDSAVYLCASSLGPPGTLNYNEQFFGPGTRLTVL.

The J gene is TRBJ2-2, the V gene TRBV11-3; D is ambiguous. CDR3 length: 12 amino acids. Looked up from germline, CDR1 is SGHNT and CDR2 is YENEEA. V was trimmed by 5 bases and J by 6 bases, leaving 7 bases between them. This chain's CDR3 is CASSLPPGELFF. The CDR3 DNA reads as TGTGCCAGCAGCCTCCCCCCCGGGGAGCTGTTTTTT.

In this sample, this clone is medium-sized. This chain joins TRBV6-5 and TRBJ2-7; 7 bases are shared with TRBD1. Germline values: CDR1 MNHEY, CDR2 SVGAGI. The CDR3 totals 15 residues. V shed 5 bases and J 2 bases; nucleotides not matched to a gene: 9. Here the CDR3 DNA reads TGTGCCAGCAGTCGGGACAGCCAAGGGGCCTACGAGCAGTACTTC. Amino acid sequence: CASSRDSQGAYEQYF.

The table lists this clone with a few counts. The chain recombines TRBV29-1 with TRBJ2-3; either TRBD1 or TRBD2 may fit D (5 bases each). The V gene's germline CDR1 is SQVTM and CDR2 ANQGSEA. Trimming stripped 1 base from V and 1 base from J, with 6 bases between. This CDR3 comprises 13 residues. CDR3 sequence reads: CSVEGGGTDTQYF. CDR3 coding DNA: TGCAGCGTTGAAGGAGGGGGCACAGATACGCAGTATTTT.

The rearrangement joins TRBV29-1 to TRBJ1-2; no firm D call. The CDR3 sequence is 12 residues long. Germline V CDR1 and CDR2: SQVTM, ANQGSEA. V dropped 2 bases and J dropped 8 bases, with 12 bases sitting between them. The CDR3 DNA reads as TGCAGCGTTGAAAGCCCCGCGGAGGGCTACACCTTC. Translated: CSVESPAEGYTF.

The gene calls are TRBV28 and TRBJ1-4; 7 bases match TRBD1. The length of the CDR3 is 12 residues. Germline CDR1 is MDHEN and CDR2 is SYDVKM. Losses at the gene ends were 5 bases for V and 7 bases for J; bases not matched to a gene: 1. The CDR3 sequence is CASSGQVEKLFF. DNA for the CDR3: TGTGCCAGCAGTGGACAGGTTGAAAAACTGTTTTTT.

The chain joins TRBV9 to TRBJ2-6; no clear D gene. The CDR3 covers 15 residues. Trimming took 0 bases from V and 3 from J, leaving 7 bases between them. CDR1 is SGDLS, CDR2 YYNGEE, per germline. The CDR3 spells CASSVVGGGANVLTF. For the CDR3, the DNA is TGTGCCAGCAGCGTAGTAGGTGGTGGGGCCAACGTCCTGACTTTC.

V usage is TRBV5-6 and J usage is TRBJ1-3; D remains unclear. The CDR3 length is 14 residues. Trimming took off 4 bases at V and 7 bases at J, with 15 bases between the two ends. Germline V gene lookup returns CDR1 SGHDT and CDR2 YYEEEE. CDR3 amino acids: CASSLWSGSNTIYF. CDR3 sequence (DNA): TGTGCCAGCAGCCTATGGTCCGGGAGCAACACCATATATTTT.

This chain links TRBV9 with TRBJ2-7, with a possible D match to TRBD2 (5 bases). Germline CDR1 SGDLS, CDR2 YYNGEE. This CDR3 comprises 13 residues. Trimming cost V 5 bases and J 5 bases, with 14 bases left between them. This CDR3 reads CASSKGIGDEQYF. CDR3 in DNA: TGTGCCAGCAGTAAAGGGATCGGGGACGAGCAGTACTTC. Using reference TRBV9 and TRBJ2-7 for the parts outside the CDR3, the full variable domain is DSGVTQTPKHLITATGQRVTLRCSPRSGDLSVYWYQQSLDQGLQFLIQYYNGEERAKGNILERFSAQQFPDLHSELNLSSLELGDSALYFCASSKGIGDEQYFGPGTRLTVT.

CDR3 DNA: TGTGCCTGGACGACCCGAGAAGATTCACCCCTCCACTTT. Translating gives CAWTTREDSPLHF. V usage is TRBV30 and J usage is TRBJ1-6; D is undetermined. V dropped 4 bases and J dropped 8 bases, with 12 bases sitting between them. This CDR3 is 13 amino acids long. The V gene's germline CDR1 is GTSNPN and CDR2 SVGIG (reference sequence).

The CDR3 sequence: CASSQDWVEETQYF. For the CDR3, the DNA is TGCGCCAGCAGCCAAGATTGGGTAGAAGAGACCCAGTACTTC. The chain links TRBV4-1 to TRBJ2-5, with D uncertain. The CDR3 is 14 residues long. Trimming took 0 bases from V and 3 from J, leaving 8 bases between them. Germline CDR1 and CDR2: MGHRA and YSYEKL.

The chain has TRBV2 and TRBJ2-1; D not resolved. Per the germline V gene, CDR1 is SNHLY and CDR2 is FYNNEI. With 6 bases removed from V and 7 bases from J, the gap between germline ends came to 10 bases. The CDR3 consists of 12 residues. This CDR3 reads CASSFGWNEQFF. The CDR3 bases are TGTGCCAGCAGCTTCGGGTGGAATGAGCAGTTCTTC.

The DNA for the CDR3 is TGTGCCAGCAGTGAGGAAAGTAGCGGTACCGAGCAGTACTTC. Protein: CASSEESSGTEQYF. The genes are TRBV2 and TRBJ2-7; possible D gene TRBD2, 6 bases. Trimming left V 3 bases short and J 6 bases short, with 15 bases between. The CDR3 has 14 residues. Germline V gene data show CDR1 as SNHLY and CDR2 as FYNNEI.

The chain uses TRBV28 and TRBJ2-1; D is perhaps TRBD2 (5 bases). The CDR3 runs to 12 residues. V was pared by 3 bases and J by 10 bases, with 10 bases between. CDR1 is MDHEN and CDR2 is SYDVKM in the germline V gene. The CDR3 loop reads CASSFRGREQFF. As DNA, the CDR3 is TGTGCCAGCAGTTTTCGGGGTCGGGAGCAGTTCTTC. The whole variable domain, filled in from reference TRBV28 and TRBJ2-1, reads DVKVTQSSRYLVKRTGEKVFLECVQDMDHENMFWYRQDPGLGLRLIYFSYDVKMKEKGDIPEGYSVSREKKERFSLILESASTNQTSMYLCASSFRGREQFFGPGTRLTVL.

This chain uses TRBV28 with TRBJ2-5; D may be TRBD1 or TRBD2 (5 bases each). Judging by the DNA end, TRBJ2-7 fits better; the J call may be wrong. The germline gives CDR1 MDHEN, CDR2 SYDVKM. This CDR3 spans 14 amino acids. CDR3 DNA: TGTGCCAGCAGTTTAGGGACCGTCGGGTACGAGCAGTACTTC. Translation gives CASSLGTVGYEQYF.

The chain is built from TRBV18 and TRBJ2-5; D is perhaps TRBD1 (5 bases). V was pared by 6 bases and J by 7 bases, with 15 bases between. The CDR3 contains 13 residues. Germline V gene lookup returns CDR1 KGHSH and CDR2 LQKENI. CDR3 amino acids: CASSEASTGTQYF. DNA of the CDR3: TGTGCCAGCTCGGAAGCTAGTACAGGGACCCAGTACTTC. Full variable domain (outside the CDR3, taken from reference TRBV18 and TRBJ2-5): NAGVMQNPRHLVRRRGQEARLRCSPMKGHSHVYWYRQLPEEGLKFMVYLQKENIIDESGMPKERFSAEFPKEGPSILRIQQVVRGDSAAYFCASSEASTGTQYFGPGTRLLVL.

This clone has just a few counts. The rearrangement joins TRBV14 to TRBJ1-3; D gene unclear. Germline CDR1 reads SGHDN; CDR2 reads FVKESK. The CDR3 sequence is 15 residues long. V lost 4 bases and J 0 bases, leaving 10 bases between the germline ends. CDR3 bases: TGTGCCAGCAGCCGTGAGTTTTCCTCTGGAAACACCATATATTTT. Amino acid sequence: CASSREFSSGNTIYF.

This clone was detected only once. This chain connects TRBV7-9 to TRBJ2-1; tentative D call: TRBD2 (5 bases). CDR3 length: 14 amino acids. Germline CDR1 and CDR2: SEHNR and FQNEAQ (reference sequence). Trimming stripped 2 bases from V and 15 bases from J, with 20 bases between. CDR3 coding DNA: TGTGCCAGCAGCTTAATGGGCCCGGAGGTTAGTCCGTTCTTC. It specifies CASSLMGPEVSPFF.

This chain connects TRBV2 to TRBJ1-2, with 7 bases aligning to TRBD1. The CDR3 covers 14 residues. Looked up from germline, CDR1 is SNHLY and CDR2 is FYNNEI. Trimming cost V 7 bases and J 4 bases; bases outside gene matches: 9. CDR3 in amino acids: CASTPRGPSYGYTF. The DNA of the CDR3 is TGTGCCAGCACCCCTAGGGGGCCATCCTATGGCTACACCTTC.

The V and J genes are TRBV7-2 and TRBJ2-5; a weak D match, TRBD1 (6 bases). Germline V CDR1 and CDR2: SGHTA, FQGNSA. The CDR3 is made up of 13 amino acids. Trimming took 5 bases from V and 4 from J, leaving 11 bases between them. CDR3: CASSAQGAETQYF. The CDR3 nucleotides are TGTGCCAGCAGCGCACAGGGCGCAGAGACCCAGTACTTC.